There are a few counts of the clone carrying this T cell receptor beta chain. Antigen: not known. CDR3 size: 14 residues. Trimming took 5 bases from V and 8 from J; bases not matched to a gene: 7. Germline loops: CDR1 SGHVS, CDR2 FQNEAQ. This record belongs to a study of CD8 T cells in ankylosing spondylitis. Study observations and caveats: Clones tied to disease were said to be significantly enriched in matched ankylosing spondylitis synovial fluid.

Preparation of TCR beta libraries was done by quantitative 5'-RACE with molecular barcodes. TCRdb re-analysed the 5' RACE reads in MiXCR, keeping a single row per CDR3 protein. Of about 64,000 distinct CDR3 sequences listed, around 6.4% were seen once; the top ten hold roughly 4.8%. This receptor was identified in a male donor with ankylosing spondylitis. The rearrangement uses TRBV7-8 and TRBJ2-3, with 10 bases aligning to TRBD2. Sequenced material: synovial fluid, either unsorted or a sorted T cell fraction (not recorded which). The CDR3 DNA reads as TGTGCCAGCAGCCCCCTGACTAGCGGGCGTACGCAGTATTTT. It codes for CASSPLTSGRTQYF.